These 10 T cell receptor beta chains were sequenced from one sample in a study of monozygotic twins with inflammatory bowel disease. TCRdb re-called the 5' RACE reads and shows each CDR3 protein once, DNA omitted. This repertoire includes approximately 330,000 distinct CDR3 sequences. Sequencing was carried out using blood. All receptors derive from a human donor with ulcerative colitis or Crohn's disease, or a healthy co-twin of an affected twin (not recorded which).

V is TRBV6-5 and J is TRBJ1-2. Looked up from germline, CDR1 is MNHEY and CDR2 is SVGAGI. The CDR3 is 14 residues long. CDR3 amino acids: CASSYEGSNYGYTF.

The gene calls are TRBV28 and TRBJ1-1. Per germline, CDR1 MDHEN and CDR2 SYDVKM. This CDR3 is 14 amino acids long. CDR3 residues: CASSLPSALGSTFF. Based on the CDR3 plus reference TRBV28 and TRBJ1-1, the full variable domain is DVKVTQSSRYLVKRTGEKVFLECVQDMDHENMFWYRQDPGLGLRLIYFSYDVKMKEKGDIPEGYSVSREKKERFSLILESASTNQTSMYLCASSLPSALGSTFFGQGTRLTVV.

The CDR3 sequence is CAISSRDRGIGNEQFF. The gene calls are TRBV10-3 and TRBJ2-1; as DNA is missing, the TRBD1 call by TCRdb cannot be tested. There are 16 residues in the CDR3. Looked up from germline, CDR1 is ENHRY and CDR2 is SYGVKD.

The V and J genes are TRBV4-1 and TRBJ2-7; TCRdb picks TRBD1, but there is no DNA to check that call. The length of the CDR3 is 18 residues. Germline lookup yields CDR1 MGHRA and CDR2 YSYEKL. The CDR3 region is CASSYLSLTGTGGDEQYF.

V is TRBV7-2 and J is TRBJ2-1; there is no DNA to check the TCRdb D call of TRBD1. Germline V CDR1 and CDR2: SGHTA, FQGNSA. The CDR3 consists of 15 residues. The CDR3 is CASSGSGGASNEQFF. The full variable domain, its missing parts supplied by reference TRBV7-2 and TRBJ2-1, is GAGVSQSPSNKVTEKGKDVELRCDPISGHTALYWYRQSLGQGLEFLIYFQGNSAPDKSGLPSDRFSAERTGGSVSTLTIQRTQQEDSAVYLCASSGSGGASNEQFFGPGTRLTVL.

The CDR3 sequence is CASSLVGGERLDTQYF. This chain joins TRBV5-1 and TRBJ2-3; TCRdb lists TRBD2, though no DNA is available to test this call. CDR1 SGHRS and CDR2 YFSETQ come from the germline V gene. CDR3 length: 16 amino acids.

The chain employs TRBV27 and TRBJ2-7; lacking DNA, the TRBD1 call made by TCRdb goes unchecked. The V gene's germline CDR1 is MNHEY and CDR2 SMNVEV (reference sequence). The CDR3 runs to 14 residues. CDR3 residues: CASSLALTGYEQYF.

The chain recombines TRBV4-1 with TRBJ2-3; checking the TCRdb D call of TRBD2 is not possible without DNA. Germline-derived CDR1 and CDR2 are MGHRA and YSYEKL. There are 18 residues in the CDR3. CDR3 sequence reads: CASSQVGSGGRTADTQYF.

The chain combines TRBV6-2 or TRBV6-3 with TRBJ2-7. Germline V CDR1 and CDR2: MNHEY, SVGEGT. This CDR3 contains 13 residues. The CDR3 loop reads CASSYYQAYEQYF.

This rearrangement joins TRBV19 to TRBJ2-7; TCRdb selects TRBD2, and the lack of DNA leaves this call unchecked. Germline CDR1 and CDR2: LNHDA and SQIVND (reference sequence). The length of the CDR3 is 12 residues. The CDR3 is CASSAFRDEQYF.